The entry below describes one T cell receptor (beta chain). No antigen is known for it. Germline CDR1 reads DFQATT; CDR2 reads SNEGSKA (reference sequence). The CDR3 is 11 amino acids. The V segment lost 5 bases and the J segment 6 bases; nucleotides outside the gene matches: 3. Libraries were prepared by immunoSEQ multiplex PCR; TCRdb keeps only in-frame clonotypes and omits some of them. Among 95,000 to 100,000 clones listed, about 82% were seen once. This entry belongs to a study of T cell responses to AZD1222 COVID-19 vaccine. Whole-study findings and limits: Only five or six individuals given AZD1222 were seropositive at baseline. Spike-specific TCR breadth rose after two AZD1222 doses, and depth rose as well.

Sequences were derived from peripheral blood, sampled on day 0 of AZD1222 vaccination. The rearrangement joins TRBV20-1 to TRBJ1-2; TRBD1 agrees at 7 bases. This receptor was identified in an adult in good health. CDR3 DNA: TGCAGTGCTGGCAGGGGGGATGGCTACACCTTC. It encodes CSAGRGDGYTF.